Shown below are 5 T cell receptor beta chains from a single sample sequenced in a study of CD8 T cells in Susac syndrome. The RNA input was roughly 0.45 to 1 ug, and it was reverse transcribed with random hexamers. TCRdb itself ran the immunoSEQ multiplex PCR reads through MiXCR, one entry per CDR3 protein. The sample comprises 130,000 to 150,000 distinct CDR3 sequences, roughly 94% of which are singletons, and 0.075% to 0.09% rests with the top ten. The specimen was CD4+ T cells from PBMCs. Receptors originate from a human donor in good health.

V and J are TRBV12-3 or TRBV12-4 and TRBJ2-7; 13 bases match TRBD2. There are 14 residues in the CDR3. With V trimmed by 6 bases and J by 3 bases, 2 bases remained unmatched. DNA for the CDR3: TGTGCCAGCAGCGGACTAGCGGGAGACTACGAGCAGTACTTC. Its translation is CASSGLAGDYEQYF.

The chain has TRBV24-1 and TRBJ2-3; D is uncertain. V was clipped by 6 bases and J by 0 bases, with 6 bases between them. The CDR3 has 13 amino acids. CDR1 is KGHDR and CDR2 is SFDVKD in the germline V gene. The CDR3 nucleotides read TGTGCCACCAGTCGGCTGAGCACAGATACGCAGTATTTT. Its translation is CATSRLSTDTQYF.

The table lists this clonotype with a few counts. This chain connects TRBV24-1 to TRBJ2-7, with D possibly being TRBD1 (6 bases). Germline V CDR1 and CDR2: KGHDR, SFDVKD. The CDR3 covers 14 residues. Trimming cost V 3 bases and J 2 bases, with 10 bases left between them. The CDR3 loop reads CATSDAGQTYEQYF. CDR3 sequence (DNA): TGTGCCACCAGTGATGCCGGACAGACCTACGAGCAGTACTTC.

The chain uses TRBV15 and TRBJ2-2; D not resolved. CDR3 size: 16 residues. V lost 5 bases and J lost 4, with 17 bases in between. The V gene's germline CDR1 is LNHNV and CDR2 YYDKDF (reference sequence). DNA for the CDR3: TGTGCCACCAGCCCCCCGGGCACTCCATCCACCGGGGAGCTGTTTTTT. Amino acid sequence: CATSPPGTPSTGELFF. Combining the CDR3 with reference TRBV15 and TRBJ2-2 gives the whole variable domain DAMVIQNPRYQVTQFGKPVTLSCSQTLNHNVMYWYQQKSSQAPKLLFHYYDKDFNNEADTPDNFQSRRPNTSFCFLDIRSPGLGDTAMYLCATSPPGTPSTGELFFGEGSRLTVL.

CDR3 DNA: TGTGCCAGCAGCATCCAAGCGGGAGGCTTCAATGAGCAGTTCTTC. This codes for CASSIQAGGFNEQFF. J is TRBJ2-1 and V is TRBV7-9; 9 bases agree with TRBD2. V gave up 5 bases and J gave up 6 bases; unmatched junction bases: 8. The germline V gene has CDR1 SEHNR and CDR2 FQNEAQ (reference sequence). CDR3 length: 15 amino acids.